The rows below give T cell receptor beta chains drawn from one sample of a study of blood T cell repertoires in COVID-19. Here immunoSEQ multiplex PCR was the method, and the copy in TCRdb shows in-frame clones only, minus some. The table includes over 250,000 clones, around 86% detected once. Input material: peripheral blood. The receptors originated from a man between 45 and 60 years old with acute or convalescent COVID-19. Both conserved end residues are part of each CDR3. D genes are given only for firm matches. A row's size may be missing; if present it is once, few, many or a size class.

abundance	d_gene	v_gene	j_gene	CDR3aa	CDR3nt
.	TRBD2	TRBV5-8	TRBJ2-3	CASSEKGLAADTQYF	TGTGCCAGCAGCGAGAAGGGACTAGCTGCAGATACGCAGTATTTT
.	TRBD1	TRBV7-2	TRBJ2-7	CASNTQTGTGSYEQYF	TGTGCCAGCAACACCCAGACCGGGACAGGATCCTACGAGCAGTACTTC
.	.	TRBV10-1	TRBJ2-5	CASSDSGGSQETQYF	TGCGCCAGCAGTGATTCCGGGGGAAGCCAAGAGACCCAGTACTTC
.	TRBD2	TRBV4-1	TRBJ2-5	CASSAGSGGVQETQYF	TGCGCCAGCAGCGCCGGGAGCGGGGGGGTTCAAGAGACCCAGTACTTC
.	.	TRBV10-3	TRBJ2-7	CAISESSRGSPYEQYF	TGTGCCATCAGTGAGTCGAGTAGAGGTTCTCCCTACGAGCAGTACTTC
.	.	TRBV19	TRBJ1-2	CASSPTGPYGYTF	TGTGCCAGTAGTCCCACAGGGCCCTATGGCTACACCTTC
.	.	TRBV25-1	TRBJ1-1	CASSELGARGTEAFF	TGTGCCAGCAGTGAGCTCGGGGCCCGGGGGACTGAAGCTTTCTTT
.	TRBD2	TRBV3-1/TRBV3-2	TRBJ2-2	CASSQDRSGGPNTGELFF	TGTGCCAGCAGCCAAGATCGGAGCGGGGGGCCGAACACCGGGGAGCTGTTTTTT
.	.	TRBV3-1/TRBV3-2	TRBJ2-1	CASSGGQRGNEQFF	TGTGCCAGCAGCGGGGGCCAACGGGGAAATGAGCAGTTCTTC
once	TRBD1	TRBV12-5	TRBJ1-2	CASGPQDRAHTF	TGTGCTAGTGGTCCCCAGGACAGGGCCCACACCTTC
.	.	TRBV11-2	TRBJ2-4	CASSQRGPAGSGKNIQYF	TGTGCCAGCAGCCAGAGGGGGCCTGCGGGGTCCGGCAAAAACATTCAGTACTTC
.	TRBD1	TRBV7-6	TRBJ2-5	CASSFSQGASMETQYF	TGTGCCAGCAGCTTCTCCCAGGGGGCCTCTATGGAGACCCAGTACTTC
.	.	TRBV19	TRBJ1-6	CASSITVESPLHF	TGTGCCAGTAGTATTACAGTCGAATCACCCCTCCACTTT
.	.	TRBV12-5	TRBJ2-1	CASGQNAGSHEQFF	TGTGCTAGTGGCCAAAACGCAGGAAGCCATGAGCAGTTCTTC
.	.	TRBV27	TRBJ2-7	CASSLQGRGFYEQYF	TGTGCCAGCAGCTTACAGGGGAGGGGGTTCTACGAGCAGTACTTC
.	.	TRBV19	TRBJ1-1	CASSIAGMAFF	TGTGCCAGTAGTATAGCAGGGATGGCTTTCTTT
.	.	TRBV5-1	TRBJ2-7	CASSNTGRVTYEQYF	TGCGCCAGCAGCAACACAGGACGGGTTACCTACGAGCAGTACTTC
.	TRBD1	TRBV7-9	TRBJ1-4	CASSPTGTEKLFF	TGTGCCAGCAGCCCGACAGGGACTGAAAAACTGTTTTTT
.	.	TRBV5-4	TRBJ1-1	CASSLGQVIHTEAFF	TGTGCCAGCAGCTTGGGACAGGTGATTCACACTGAAGCTTTCTTT
few	TRBD1	TRBV12-3/TRBV12-4	TRBJ2-7	CASRHTGGGEQYF	TGTGCCAGCAGGCACACAGGGGGCGGCGAGCAGTACTTC
.	.	TRBV12-3/TRBV12-4	TRBJ1-2	CASSPDSLRGYTF	TGTGCCAGCAGCCCCGACAGTCTTCGCGGCTACACCTTC
.	.	TRBV29-1	TRBJ2-3	CSHRGVGTDTQYF	TGCTCCCACCGGGGAGTGGGGACAGATACGCAGTATTTT
.	.	TRBV27	TRBJ2-3	CASSRLVRGTDTQYF	TGTGCCAGCAGCCGACTAGTCCGTGGCACAGATACGCAGTATTTT
.	.	TRBV3-1/TRBV3-2	TRBJ1-2	CASSQDRGREGSRGAGYTF	TGTGCCAGCAGCCAAGATCGAGGAAGGGAGGGTTCGCGTGGCGCGGGCTACACCTTC